This T cell receptor beta chain appears in the sequencing data of a study of T-cell reconstitution after alpha-beta-depleted transplantation in children. Preparation of the TCRbeta library involved a method that used unique molecular identifiers. TCRdb redid the calling of the PCR reads with MiXCR, one entry per CDR3 protein. Among approximately 83,000 distinct CDR3 sequences, about 12% were seen once, and the ten largest hold 14%. Trimming stripped 5 bases from V and 2 bases from J, with 12 bases between. Germline assignment: CDR1 LGHNA and CDR2 YSLEER. The CDR3 spans 15 residues. The origin of this receptor is a human donor who donated a stem cell graft to a child with inherited bone marrow failure. The chain employs TRBV4-3 and TRBJ2-2; D is perhaps TRBD2 (5 bases). The sample in question was PBMCs from the stem cell graft donor, obtained from the stem cell graft. CDR3 loop: CASSRAGINTGELFF. The DNA of the CDR3 is TGCGCCAGCAGCAGGGCGGGCATTAACACCGGGGAGCTGTTTTTT.